Shown below are 27 T cell receptor beta chains from a single sample sequenced in a study of cytomegalovirus exposure and HLA in healthy donors. Vbeta (60) and Jbeta (13) primers were used in the PCR. Repertoires were generated with immunoSEQ multiplex PCR, while TCRdb's copy carries only in-frame clones and drops some. Of about 100,000 clones listed, around 73% were seen once; the top ten hold over 3%. The specimen sequenced was PBMCs. Receptors originate from a man aged 35-49 years in good health and CMV-seronegative.

The chain links TRBV13 to TRBJ2-3; 15 nucleotides line up with TRBD2. CDR1 and CDR2 from the germline V gene are PRHDT and FYEKMQ (reference sequence). The length of the CDR3 is 20 residues. Trimming took 5 bases from V and 2 from J; bases not matched to a gene: 14. Written as DNA, the CDR3 is TGTGCCAGCAGCCTCACCTTCGGACTAGCGGGGGGGCTCGACACAGATACGCAGTATTTT. Translation: CASSLTFGLAGGLDTDTQYF. Full variable domain (outside the CDR3, taken from reference TRBV13 and TRBJ2-3): AAGVIQSPRHLIKEKRETATLKCYPIPRHDTVYWYQQGPGQDPQFLISFYEKMQSDKGSIPDRFSAQQFSDYHSELNMSSLELGDSALYFCASSLTFGLAGGLDTDTQYFGPGTRLTVL.

The chain employs TRBV7-8 and TRBJ2-7, with TRBD1 matching 8 bases. CDR3 length: 14 amino acids. With V trimmed by 7 bases and J by 4 bases, 9 bases remained unmatched. Germline CDR1 SGHVS, CDR2 FQNEAQ. CDR3 in amino acids: CASNQNQGAYEQYF. CDR3 sequence (DNA): TGTGCCAGCAACCAAAATCAGGGGGCTTACGAGCAGTACTTC.

The gene calls are TRBV14 and TRBJ2-1, with 11 bases aligning to TRBD2. The germline gives CDR1 SGHDN, CDR2 FVKESK. The CDR3 length is 16 residues. Trimming took 7 bases from V and 0 from J; bases not matched to a gene: 5. CDR3: CASTLAGGLSYNEQFF. The CDR3 DNA is TGTGCCAGCACGCTAGCGGGGGGACTCTCCTACAATGAGCAGTTCTTC.

This clone has a handful of counts. The rearrangement links TRBV2 to TRBJ2-2; 9 positions agree with TRBD1. CDR1 and CDR2 (germline): SNHLY, FYNNEI. With V trimmed by 5 bases and J by 6 bases, 7 bases remained unmatched. The CDR3 spans 15 residues. Here the CDR3 reads CASSYRGRGAGELFF. The CDR3 nucleotides read TGTGCCAGCAGTTACAGGGGGCGAGGGGCCGGGGAGCTGTTTTTT.

This clone showed up just a few times. This sequence joins TRBV5-1 and TRBJ1-1, with D possibly TRBD1 on 6 matching bases. Trimming stripped 5 bases from V and 4 bases from J, with 12 bases between. Germline assignment: CDR1 SGHRS and CDR2 YFSETQ. CDR3 size: 13 residues. DNA for the CDR3: TGCGCCAGCAGATTACAGGGAGCCACTGAAGCTTTCTTT. Translating it yields CASRLQGATEAFF. The full variable domain, with the rest looked up from reference TRBV5-1 and TRBJ1-1, is KAGVTQTPRYLIKTRGQQVTLSCSPISGHRSVSWYQQTPGQGLQFLFEYFSETQRNKGNFPGRFSGRQFSNSRSEMNVSTLELGDSALYLCASRLQGATEAFFGQGTRLTVV.

The chain recombines TRBV7-2 with TRBJ1-6; no clear D gene. V was pared by 1 base and J by 7 bases, with 11 bases between. The CDR3 runs to 15 residues. Germline loops: CDR1 SGHTA, CDR2 FQGNSA. For the CDR3, the DNA is TGTGCCAGCAGCTTAGGGAGGAGGGAGAATTCACCCCTCCACTTT. Amino acids: CASSLGRRENSPLHF.

This chain uses TRBV9 with TRBJ1-3, with D perhaps matching TRBD1 (6 bases). V lost 6 bases to trimming and J lost 0 bases, with 10 bases between them. Germline CDR1 and CDR2: SGDLS and YYNGEE. The CDR3 is 14 amino acids. CDR3 amino acids: CASKGQTSGNTIYF. The CDR3 DNA is TGTGCCAGCAAAGGACAGACCTCTGGAAACACCATATATTTT.

Only a few counts were recorded for this clone. The rearrangement uses TRBV25-1 and TRBJ2-3; D possibly corresponds to TRBD1 (6 bases). V dropped 5 bases and J dropped 7 bases, with 16 bases sitting between them. The CDR3 extends over 14 amino acids. Germline loops: CDR1 MGHDK, CDR2 SYGVNS. The CDR3 DNA reads as TGTGCCAGCAGTTCCTACAGGGAGTTTAATACGCAGTATTTT. This codes for CASSSYREFNTQYF.

This sequence joins TRBV5-1 and TRBJ1-2; possibly TRBD1 for D (6 bases). Deletions cut 4 bases from V and 0 bases from J, with 13 bases between. The V gene's germline CDR1 is SGHRS and CDR2 YFSETQ. The CDR3 runs 15 residues. DNA for the CDR3: TGCGCCAGCAGCCTAGGGACACTAGCTAACTATGGCTACACCTTC. Translated, it gives CASSLGTLANYGYTF.

This sequence joins TRBV5-6 and TRBJ2-1; possible D gene TRBD2, 5 bases. Per the germline V gene, CDR1 is SGHDT and CDR2 is YYEEEE. The V gene lost 2 bases and the J gene lost 0 bases, with 15 bases spanning the gap. CDR3 size: 17 residues. CDR3 amino acids: CASSFLTARDSYNEQFF. CDR3 sequence (DNA): TGTGCCAGCAGCTTCTTGACTGCCCGGGACTCCTACAATGAGCAGTTCTTC.

This clone was seen only once. The chain recombines TRBV25-1 with TRBJ2-5; weak D call: TRBD2 (7 bases). The CDR3 covers 13 residues. V gave up 4 bases and J gave up 4 bases, with 10 bases separating them. Germline CDR1 reads MGHDK; CDR2 reads SYGVNS. CDR3 coding DNA: TGTGCCAGCAGTGGGGCGGGGGCAGAGACCCAGTACTTC. Its translation is CASSGAGAETQYF.

The chain links TRBV12-2 to TRBJ2-5; the listed D gene, TRBD1, was not tested against the DNA. TRBV12-2 constitutes a pseudogene. This CDR3 spans 13 amino acids. The CDR3 nucleotides are TGTGCAAGTCGCTTGGGACAGATAGAGACCCAGTACTTC. This sequence encodes CASRLGQIETQYF.

The J gene is TRBJ1-5, the V gene TRBV18; 8 nucleotides line up with TRBD1. Germline V gives CDR1 KGHSH, CDR2 LQKENI. The CDR3 contains 14 residues. V trimming: 3 bases; J trimming: 6 bases; junction bases outside the gene matches: 4. CDR3 DNA sequence: TGTGCCAGCTCACCGATGACAGGGGTTCAGCCCCAGCATTTT. Its translation: CASSPMTGVQPQHF. The full variable domain, with the rest looked up from reference TRBV18 and TRBJ1-5, is NAGVMQNPRHLVRRRGQEARLRCSPMKGHSHVYWYRQLPEEGLKFMVYLQKENIIDESGMPKERFSAEFPKEGPSILRIQQVVRGDSAAYFCASSPMTGVQPQHFGDGTRLSIL.

The chain joins TRBV7-9 to TRBJ2-1; 8 nucleotides agree with TRBD2. The CDR3 runs to 15 residues. Germline loops: CDR1 SEHNR, CDR2 FQNEAQ (reference sequence). The V gene end was trimmed by 1 base and the J gene end by 5 bases; junction bases not matched to a gene: 4. CDR3 sequence: CASSLGGGFDNEQFF. For the CDR3, the DNA is TGTGCCAGCAGCTTAGGCGGGGGGTTCGACAATGAGCAGTTCTTC.

The chain recombines TRBV28 with TRBJ2-2, with TRBD2 matching over 11 bases. V was pared by 5 bases and J by 3 bases, with 14 bases of the junction left unmatched. In germline, CDR1 is MDHEN, CDR2 SYDVKM. The CDR3 spans 19 residues. CDR3: CASSTPVGASGGHTGELFF. The CDR3 DNA sequence: TGTGCCAGCAGTACCCCCGTGGGGGCTAGCGGGGGGCACACCGGGGAGCTGTTTTTT.

This clone turned up a few times. The rearrangement links TRBV6-5 to TRBJ1-2; D unresolved. This CDR3 spans 14 amino acids. Trimming took off 1 base at V and 7 bases at J, with 13 bases between the two ends. The germline V gene encodes CDR1 MNHEY and CDR2 SVGAGI. CDR3 amino acids: CASSYYEGRSGYTF. CDR3 nucleotide sequence: TGTGCCAGCAGTTACTACGAGGGTCGGAGTGGCTACACCTTC.

This sequence joins TRBV21-1 and TRBJ1-2; the DNA was not used to check the table's D call, TRBD1. TRBV21-1 is an annotated pseudogene. This CDR3 spans 13 amino acids. The CDR3 region is CASSKARGNGYTF. CDR3 bases: TGTGCCAGCAGCAAAGCAAGGGGAAATGGCTACACCTTC.

On this clone itself: This sample also contains other DNA sequences that code for the same CDR3. The V and J genes are TRBV30 and TRBJ2-6, with TRBD1 matching over 9 bases. The CDR3 length is 17 residues. J gave up 3 bases and V 3 bases, and 9 bases lay outside the gene matches. Germline V CDR1 and CDR2: GTSNPN, SVGIG (reference sequence). Here the CDR3 reads CAWRRDRARIGANVLTF. CDR3 DNA sequence: TGTGCCTGGAGACGGGACAGGGCCCGAATTGGGGCCAACGTCCTGACTTTC.

For this clone: This sample also contains other DNA sequences that code for the same CDR3. The V gene is TRBV13, the J gene TRBJ2-3, with TRBD2 identical over 14 bases. In germline, CDR1 is PRHDT, CDR2 FYEKMQ (reference sequence). The trim removed 5 bases at V and 0 bases at J, leaving 4 bases unmatched. The CDR3 sequence is 17 residues long. This chain's CDR3 is CASSPRLAGGSTDTQYF. The CDR3 bases are TGTGCCAGCAGCCCAAGACTAGCGGGGGGGAGCACAGATACGCAGTATTTT. Drawing the rest from reference TRBV13 and TRBJ2-3, the complete variable domain is AAGVIQSPRHLIKEKRETATLKCYPIPRHDTVYWYQQGPGQDPQFLISFYEKMQSDKGSIPDRFSAQQFSDYHSELNMSSLELGDSALYFCASSPRLAGGSTDTQYFGPGTRLTVL.

The chain employs TRBV7-8 and TRBJ2-2; D gene uncertain. The germline V gene has CDR1 SGHVS and CDR2 FQNEAQ. The CDR3 totals 16 residues. Trimming left V 1 base short and J 4 bases short, with 13 bases between. This chain's CDR3 is CASSLDIVRPTGELFF. CDR3 nucleotides: TGTGCCAGCAGCTTAGATATAGTCAGGCCCACCGGGGAGCTGTTTTTT.

V is TRBV7-2 and J is TRBJ2-7; 7 bases line up with TRBD2. Per germline, CDR1 SGHTA and CDR2 FQGNSA. The CDR3 runs 15 residues. The junction had 9 bases not matched to a gene; V was cut back by 3 bases and J by 4 bases. The CDR3 sequence: CASSFNPSGAYEQYF. The CDR3 DNA reads as TGTGCCAGCAGCTTCAACCCAAGCGGGGCTTACGAGCAGTACTTC. The variable domain in full, completed from reference TRBV7-2 and TRBJ2-7, reads GAGVSQSPSNKVTEKGKDVELRCDPISGHTALYWYRQSLGQGLEFLIYFQGNSAPDKSGLPSDRFSAERTGGSVSTLTIQRTQQEDSAVYLCASSFNPSGAYEQYFGPGTRLTVT.

The rearrangement joins TRBV5-1 to TRBJ2-5, with D perhaps matching TRBD1 (5 bases). With 0 bases removed from V and 5 bases from J, the gap between germline ends came to 14 bases. The germline gives CDR1 SGHRS, CDR2 YFSETQ. The CDR3 covers 15 residues. The CDR3: CASSLAVTGRETQYF. CDR3 sequence (DNA): TGCGCCAGCAGCTTGGCCGTAACAGGCCGGGAGACCCAGTACTTC.

The chain links TRBV11-1 to TRBJ2-2; 8 bases are a match to TRBD1. With V trimmed by 5 bases and J by 0 bases, 5 bases remained unmatched. The germline V gene has CDR1 SGHAT and CDR2 FQDESV (reference sequence). CDR3 length: 16 amino acids. CDR3 bases: TGTGCCAGCAGCAGGTACAGGGGGTCGAACACCGGGGAGCTGTTTTTT. This gives the protein CASSRYRGSNTGELFF.

In its sample, this clone was seen once. The genes are TRBV10-1 and TRBJ2-7; D possibly corresponds to TRBD1 (5 bases). Germline values: CDR1 WNHNN, CDR2 SYGVQD (reference sequence). The CDR3 has 16 amino acids. Trimming shortened V by 0 bases and J by 6 bases, and 18 bases separated the two germline ends. CDR3 DNA sequence: TGCGCCAGCAGTGAGTCGGTAGGGGTGGCCTCGTGCGAGCAGTACTTC. Translation: CASSESVGVASCEQYF.

This clone appeared once. The chain combines TRBV12-5 with TRBJ1-4; D is unclear. CDR1 is LGHNT, CDR2 FRNRAP, per germline. The CDR3 extends over 17 amino acids. The V gene lost 5 bases and the J gene lost 4 bases, with 20 bases spanning the gap. CDR3 protein: CASGPRSPAGYNEKLFF. Written as DNA, the CDR3 is TGTGCTAGTGGTCCCCGGAGCCCGGCGGGGTATAATGAAAAACTGTTTTTT.

This clone was found a few times. The chain has TRBV30 and TRBJ1-5; TRBD1 agrees at 9 bases. CDR3 length equals 13 residues. Germline CDR1 and CDR2: GTSNPN and SVGIG (reference sequence). Trimming cost V 1 base and J 6 bases; bases outside gene matches: 1. The CDR3 DNA reads as TGTGCCTGGAGTGCGACAGGGGGTCAGCCCCAGCATTTT. Protein product: CAWSATGGQPQHF.

The rearrangement links TRBV28 to TRBJ2-1; D uncertain. The CDR3 totals 13 residues. Germline V gives CDR1 MDHEN, CDR2 SYDVKM. The V gene lost 8 bases and the J gene lost 4 bases, with 12 bases spanning the gap. The CDR3 loop reads CASEAQRYNEQFF. The CDR3 DNA sequence: TGTGCCAGCGAAGCTCAAAGATACAATGAGCAGTTCTTC.